This TCR beta chain was sequenced during a study of blood T cell repertoires in COVID-19. Study overall: The samples span acute and convalescent COVID-19 from the United States, Italy and Spain.

TCRdb keeps only in-frame clones here, not all; method: immunoSEQ multiplex PCR. Altogether around 240,000 clones are present, around four fifths being singletons, with the ten largest covering about 2%. The CDR3 consists of 15 residues. The V and J ends lost 4 bases and 0 bases respectively, with 9 bases between them. Germline V gene sequence: CDR1 SNHLY, CDR2 FYNNEI. Sequencing was carried out using peripheral blood. The chain uses TRBV2 and TRBJ1-4; no reliable D call. This TCR was recovered from a woman of 80 years or more with acute or convalescent COVID-19. DNA for the CDR3: TGTGCCAGCAGTGCCCAGGCAACAACTAATGAAAAACTGTTTTTT. The encoded protein is CASSAQATTNEKLFF.